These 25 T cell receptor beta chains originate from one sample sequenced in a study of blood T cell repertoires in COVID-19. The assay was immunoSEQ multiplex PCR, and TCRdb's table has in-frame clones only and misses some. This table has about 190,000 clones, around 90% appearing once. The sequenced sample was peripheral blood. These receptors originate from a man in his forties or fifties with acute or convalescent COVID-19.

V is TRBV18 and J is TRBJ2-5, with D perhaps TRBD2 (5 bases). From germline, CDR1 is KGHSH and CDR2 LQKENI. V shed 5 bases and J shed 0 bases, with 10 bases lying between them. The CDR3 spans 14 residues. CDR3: CASSGLLYQETQYF. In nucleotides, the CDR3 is TGTGCCAGCTCAGGACTGTTGTACCAAGAGACCCAGTACTTC.

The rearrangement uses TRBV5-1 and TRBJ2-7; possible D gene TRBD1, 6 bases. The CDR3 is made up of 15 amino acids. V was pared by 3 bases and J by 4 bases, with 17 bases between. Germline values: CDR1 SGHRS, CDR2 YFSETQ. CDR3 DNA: TGCGCCAGCAGCTACAGGGAATCGCAGGAGTACGAGCAGTACTTC. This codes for CASSYRESQEYEQYF.

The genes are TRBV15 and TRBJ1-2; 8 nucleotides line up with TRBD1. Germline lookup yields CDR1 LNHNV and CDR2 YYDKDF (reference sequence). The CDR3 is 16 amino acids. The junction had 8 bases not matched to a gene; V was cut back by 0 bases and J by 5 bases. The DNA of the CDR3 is TGTGCCACCAGCAGAGATCTTCGAGACAGGGGTTATGGCTACACCTTC. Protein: CATSRDLRDRGYGYTF.

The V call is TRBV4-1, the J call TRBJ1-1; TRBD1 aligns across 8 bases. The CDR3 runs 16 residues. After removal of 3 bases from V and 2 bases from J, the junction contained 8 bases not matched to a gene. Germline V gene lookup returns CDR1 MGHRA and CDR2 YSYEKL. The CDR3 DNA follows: TGCGCCAGCAGCCAGGGTCGAGGACAGGGTAACACTGAAGCTTTCTTT. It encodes CASSQGRGQGNTEAFF.

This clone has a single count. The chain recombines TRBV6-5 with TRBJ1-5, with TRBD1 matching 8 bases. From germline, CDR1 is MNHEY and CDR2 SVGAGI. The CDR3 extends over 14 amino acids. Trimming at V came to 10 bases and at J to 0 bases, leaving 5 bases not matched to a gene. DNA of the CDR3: TGTGCCACCCTAGACAGGGGTAGCAATCAGCCCCAGCATTTT. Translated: CATLDRGSNQPQHF.

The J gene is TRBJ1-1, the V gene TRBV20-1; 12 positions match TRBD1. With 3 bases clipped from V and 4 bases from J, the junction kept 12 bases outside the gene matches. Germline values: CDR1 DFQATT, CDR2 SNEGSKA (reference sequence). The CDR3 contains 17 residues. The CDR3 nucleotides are TGCAGTGCTAGTCAACCTGGGACAGGGGGCGCGGGCACTGAAGCTTTCTTT. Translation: CSASQPGTGGAGTEAFF.

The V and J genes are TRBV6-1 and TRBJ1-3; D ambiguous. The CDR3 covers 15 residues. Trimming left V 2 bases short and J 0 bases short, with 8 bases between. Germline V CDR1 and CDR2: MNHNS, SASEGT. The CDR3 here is CASSEFRGSGNTIYF. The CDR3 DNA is TGTGCCAGCAGTGAATTCCGAGGCTCTGGAAACACCATATATTTT.

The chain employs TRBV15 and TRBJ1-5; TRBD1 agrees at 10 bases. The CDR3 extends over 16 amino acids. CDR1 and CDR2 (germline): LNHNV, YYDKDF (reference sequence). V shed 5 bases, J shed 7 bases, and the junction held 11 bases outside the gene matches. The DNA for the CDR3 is TGTGCCACCAGCCCTACGCCAGGGGGACAGGGGCAGCCCCAGCATTTT. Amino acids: CATSPTPGGQGQPQHF.

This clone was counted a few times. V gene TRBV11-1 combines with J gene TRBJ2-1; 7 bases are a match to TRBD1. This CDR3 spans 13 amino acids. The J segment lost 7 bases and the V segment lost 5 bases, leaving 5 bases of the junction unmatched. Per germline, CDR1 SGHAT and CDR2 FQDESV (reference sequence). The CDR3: CASSPDRLNEQFF. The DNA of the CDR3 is TGTGCCAGCAGCCCGGACAGGCTGAATGAGCAGTTCTTC.

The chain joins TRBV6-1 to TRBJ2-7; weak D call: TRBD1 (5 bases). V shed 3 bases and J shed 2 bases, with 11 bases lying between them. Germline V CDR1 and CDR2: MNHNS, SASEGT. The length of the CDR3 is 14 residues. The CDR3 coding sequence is TGTGCCAGCAGTGAGGCGCAGGGAACCTACGAGCAGTACTTC. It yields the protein CASSEAQGTYEQYF.

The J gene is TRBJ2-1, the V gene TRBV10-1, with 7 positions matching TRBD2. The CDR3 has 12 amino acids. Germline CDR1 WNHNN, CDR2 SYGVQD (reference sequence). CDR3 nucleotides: TGCTCGACTAGCCAAAATAACAATGAGCAGTTCTTC. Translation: CSTSQNNNEQFF.

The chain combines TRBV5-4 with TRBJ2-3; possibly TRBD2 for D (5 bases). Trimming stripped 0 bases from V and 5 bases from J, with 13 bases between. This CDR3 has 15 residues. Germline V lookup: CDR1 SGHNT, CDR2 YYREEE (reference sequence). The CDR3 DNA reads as TGTGCCAGCAGCTTGGCGGGGATATGGGGAGATACGCAGTATTTT. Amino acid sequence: CASSLAGIWGDTQYF.

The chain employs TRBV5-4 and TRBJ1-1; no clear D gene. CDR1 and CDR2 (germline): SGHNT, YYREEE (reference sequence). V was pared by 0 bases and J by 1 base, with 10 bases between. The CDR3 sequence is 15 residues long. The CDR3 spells CASSLGVSGNTEAFF. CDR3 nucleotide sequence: TGTGCCAGCAGCTTGGGCGTGTCGGGGAACACTGAAGCTTTCTTT. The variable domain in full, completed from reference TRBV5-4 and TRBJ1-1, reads ETGVTQSPTHLIKTRGQQVTLRCSSQSGHNTVSWYQQALGQGPQFIFQYYREEENGRGNFPPRFSGLQFPNYSSELNVNALELDDSALYLCASSLGVSGNTEAFFGQGTRLTVV.

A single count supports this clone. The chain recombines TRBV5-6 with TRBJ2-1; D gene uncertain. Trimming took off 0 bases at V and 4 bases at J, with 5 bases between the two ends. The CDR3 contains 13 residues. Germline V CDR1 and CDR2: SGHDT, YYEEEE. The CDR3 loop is CASSLADYNEQFF. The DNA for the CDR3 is TGTGCCAGCAGCTTGGCAGATTACAATGAGCAGTTCTTC.

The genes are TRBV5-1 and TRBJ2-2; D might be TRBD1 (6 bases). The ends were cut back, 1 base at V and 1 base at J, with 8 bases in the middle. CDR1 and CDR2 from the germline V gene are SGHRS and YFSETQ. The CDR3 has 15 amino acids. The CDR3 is CASSLLQGNTGELFF. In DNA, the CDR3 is TGCGCCAGCAGCTTGCTACAGGGGAACACCGGGGAGCTGTTTTTT.

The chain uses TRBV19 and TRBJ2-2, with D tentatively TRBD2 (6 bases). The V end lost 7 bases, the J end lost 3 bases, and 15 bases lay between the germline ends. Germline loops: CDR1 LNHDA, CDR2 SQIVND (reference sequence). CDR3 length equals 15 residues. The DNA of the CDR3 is TGTGCCAGTATTATGGGGGGATGGTACACCGGGGAGCTGTTTTTT. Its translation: CASIMGGWYTGELFF.

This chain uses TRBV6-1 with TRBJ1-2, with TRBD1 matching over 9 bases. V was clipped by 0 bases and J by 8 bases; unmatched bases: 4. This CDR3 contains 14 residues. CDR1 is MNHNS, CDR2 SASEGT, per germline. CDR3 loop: CASSEAGDRAGYTF. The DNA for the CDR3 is TGTGCCAGCAGTGAAGCTGGGGACAGGGCCGGCTACACCTTC.

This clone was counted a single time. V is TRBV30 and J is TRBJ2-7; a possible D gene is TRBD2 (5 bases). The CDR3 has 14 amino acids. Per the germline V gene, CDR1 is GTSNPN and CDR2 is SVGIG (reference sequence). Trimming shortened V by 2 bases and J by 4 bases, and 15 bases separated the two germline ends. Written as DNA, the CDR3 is TGTGCCTGGAGTATGGGTGGACTGAGGTACGAGCAGTACTTC. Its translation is CAWSMGGLRYEQYF.

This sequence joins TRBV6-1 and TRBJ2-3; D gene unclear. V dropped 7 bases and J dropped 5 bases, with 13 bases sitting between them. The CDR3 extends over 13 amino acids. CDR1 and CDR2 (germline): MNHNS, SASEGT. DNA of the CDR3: TGTGCCAGCAACTACCGATCGGGAGATACGCAGTATTTT. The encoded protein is CASNYRSGDTQYF.

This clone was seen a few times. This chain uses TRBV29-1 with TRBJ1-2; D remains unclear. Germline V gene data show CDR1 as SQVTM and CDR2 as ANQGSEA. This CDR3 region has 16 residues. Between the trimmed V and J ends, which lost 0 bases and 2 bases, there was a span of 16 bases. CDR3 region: CSVEELPWRENYGYTF. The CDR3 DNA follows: TGCAGCGTTGAAGAGCTGCCGTGGAGGGAGAACTATGGCTACACCTTC. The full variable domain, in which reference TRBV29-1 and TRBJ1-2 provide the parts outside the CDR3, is SAVISQKPSRDICQRGTSLTIQCQVDSQVTMMFWYRQQPGQSLTLIATANQGSEATYESGFVIDKFPISRPNLTFSTLTVSNMSPEDSSIYLCSVEELPWRENYGYTFGSGTRLTVV.

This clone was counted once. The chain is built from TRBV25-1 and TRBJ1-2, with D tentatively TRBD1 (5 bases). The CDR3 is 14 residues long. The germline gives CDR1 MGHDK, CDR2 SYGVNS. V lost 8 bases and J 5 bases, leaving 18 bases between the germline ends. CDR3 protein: CASSPLDTEYGYTF. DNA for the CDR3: TGTGCCAGCTCTCCACTGGACACCGAATATGGCTACACCTTC.

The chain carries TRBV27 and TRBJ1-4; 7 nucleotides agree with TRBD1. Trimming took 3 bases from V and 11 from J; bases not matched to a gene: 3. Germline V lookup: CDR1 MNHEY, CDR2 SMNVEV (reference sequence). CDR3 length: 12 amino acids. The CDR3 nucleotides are TGTGCCAGCAGTTTCTCACAGGGGAAACTGTTTTTT. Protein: CASSFSQGKLFF.

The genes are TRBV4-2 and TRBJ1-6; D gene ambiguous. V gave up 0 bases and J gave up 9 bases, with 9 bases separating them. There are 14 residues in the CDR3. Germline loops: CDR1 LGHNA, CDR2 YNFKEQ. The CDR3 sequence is CASSQDRRGSPLHF. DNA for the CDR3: TGTGCCAGCAGCCAAGATAGGAGAGGTTCACCCCTCCACTTT.

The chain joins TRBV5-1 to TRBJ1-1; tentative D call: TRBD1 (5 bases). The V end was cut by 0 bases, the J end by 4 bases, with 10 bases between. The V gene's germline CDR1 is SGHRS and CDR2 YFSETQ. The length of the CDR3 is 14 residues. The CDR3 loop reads CASSLGQGGTEAFF. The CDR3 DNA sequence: TGCGCCAGCAGCTTGGGGCAGGGAGGCACTGAAGCTTTCTTT.

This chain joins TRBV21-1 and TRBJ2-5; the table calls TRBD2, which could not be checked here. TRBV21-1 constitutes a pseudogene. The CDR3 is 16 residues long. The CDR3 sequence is CASSKELRGGRETQYF. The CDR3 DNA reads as TGTGCCAGCAGCAAAGAGCTCCGGGGGGGGCGGGAGACCCAGTACTTC.